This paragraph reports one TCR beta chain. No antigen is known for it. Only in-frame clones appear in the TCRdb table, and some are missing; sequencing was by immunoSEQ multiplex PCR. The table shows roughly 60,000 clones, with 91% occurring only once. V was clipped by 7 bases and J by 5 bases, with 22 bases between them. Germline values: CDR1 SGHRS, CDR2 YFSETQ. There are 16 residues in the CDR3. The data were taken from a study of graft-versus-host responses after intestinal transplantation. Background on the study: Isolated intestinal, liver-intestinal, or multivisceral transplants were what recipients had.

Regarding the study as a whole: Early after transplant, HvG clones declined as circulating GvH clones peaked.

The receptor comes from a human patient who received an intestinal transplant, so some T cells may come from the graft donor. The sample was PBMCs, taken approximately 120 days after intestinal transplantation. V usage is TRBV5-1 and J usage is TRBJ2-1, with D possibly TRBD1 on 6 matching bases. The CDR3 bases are TGCGCCAGCGTCCTCGGGCCGTGGACAGTCAACAATGAGCAGTTCTTC. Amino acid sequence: CASVLGPWTVNNEQFF. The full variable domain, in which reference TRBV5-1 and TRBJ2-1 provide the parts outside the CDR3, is KAGVTQTPRYLIKTRGQQVTLSCSPISGHRSVSWYQQTPGQGLQFLFEYFSETQRNKGNFPGRFSGRQFSNSRSEMNVSTLELGDSALYLCASVLGPWTVNNEQFFGPGTRLTVL.